Presented here are 2 T cell receptor beta chains from one specimen sequenced in a study of blood T cells in healthy people across ages. Using a J-beta primer mix together with a sample-barcoded 5' primer, a second PCR was run for about 7 to 12 cycles. TCRdb used MiXCR to reprocess the 5' RACE reads, holding one entry per CDR3 protein. The sample carries about 1.1 million distinct CDR3 sequences, about two fifths recorded once. The sequencing sample was made of blood. These receptors came from a man aged 18 to 35 in good health.

The rearrangement uses TRBV6-5 and TRBJ2-7; D tentatively reads TRBD1 or TRBD2 (6 bases each). This CDR3 contains 14 residues. The germline gives CDR1 MNHEY, CDR2 SVGAGI. Trimming left V 7 bases short and J 6 bases short, with 19 bases between. CDR3 sequence (DNA): TGTGCCAGCACCGACGGGGGCCCCTCGGCCGAGCAGTACTTC. Protein sequence: CASTDGGPSAEQYF.

V gene TRBV6-2 or TRBV6-3 combines with J gene TRBJ1-2; D uncertain. CDR1 is MNHEY and CDR2 is SVGEGT in the germline V gene. This CDR3 spans 14 amino acids. V was clipped by 4 bases and J by 4 bases, with 13 bases between them. CDR3 amino acids: CASSSAGRLYGYTF. The CDR3 coding sequence is TGTGCCAGCAGTTCAGCAGGCAGGCTCTATGGCTACACCTTC.